This T cell receptor (beta chain) was identified in a study of blood T cell repertoires in COVID-19. Whole-study context: Sample material is recorded as cDNA or gDNA derived from T cells, B-cell-depleted T cells, or PBMCs.

While infection was still active, Seattle patients were enrolled and then followed longitudinally. V gave up 5 bases and J gave up 1 base; unmatched junction bases: 7. The CDR3 runs to 15 residues. In germline, CDR1 is MDHEN, CDR2 SYDVKM. Per the authors' pipeline: Reference gene primer amplification gave estimated nucleated cell counts. Profiling relied on immunoSEQ multiplex PCR, and the TCRdb table lists in-frame clones only, not all of them. From that table come the V and J calls and clone size; the DNA was used to work out D and trimming. The table lists 200,000 to 250,000 clones, under 90% of them singletons.

The chain carries TRBV28 and TRBJ1-2; 7 bases agree with TRBD1. Material: peripheral blood. This receptor was taken from a woman aged 80 or older with COVID-19, enrolled during active disease. CDR3 sequence reads: CASSPGQDNNYGYTF. Written as DNA, the CDR3 is TGTGCCAGCAGTCCCGGACAGGACAATAACTATGGCTACACCTTC.